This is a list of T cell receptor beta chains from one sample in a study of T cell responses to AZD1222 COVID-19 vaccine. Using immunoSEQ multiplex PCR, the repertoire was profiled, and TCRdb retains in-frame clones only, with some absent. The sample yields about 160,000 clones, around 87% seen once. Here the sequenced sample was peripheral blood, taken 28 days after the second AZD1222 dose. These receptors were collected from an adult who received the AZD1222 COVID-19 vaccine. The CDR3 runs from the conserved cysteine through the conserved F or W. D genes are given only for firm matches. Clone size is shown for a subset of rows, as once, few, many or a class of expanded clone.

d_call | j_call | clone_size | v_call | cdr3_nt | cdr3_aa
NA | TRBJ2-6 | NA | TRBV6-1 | TGTGCCAGCAGTGAAGGACGAGCCTCTGGGGCCAACGTCCTGACTTTC | CASSEGRASGANVLTF
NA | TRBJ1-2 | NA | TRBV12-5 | TGTGCTAGTGGTTTGCTCGGGCAGGGGGGCTACACCTTC | CASGLLGQGGYTF
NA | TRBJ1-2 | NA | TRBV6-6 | TGTGCCAGCCAAGGTCCCGTGGCGGACTACACCTTC | CASQGPVADYTF
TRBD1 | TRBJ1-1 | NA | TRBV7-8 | TGTGCCAGCAGTTTTATCAGGGGGCTTGACACTGAAGCTTTCTTT | CASSFIRGLDTEAFF
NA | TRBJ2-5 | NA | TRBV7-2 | TGTGCCAGCAGCTTAGGACCTAGCCGGGAGACCCAGTACTTC | CASSLGPSRETQYF
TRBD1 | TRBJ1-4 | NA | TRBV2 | TGTGCCAGCAACTCGAGACAGGGTCCCAATGAAAAACTGTTTTTT | CASNSRQGPNEKLFF
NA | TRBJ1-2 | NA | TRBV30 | TGTGCCTGGAGTGTAGGGTACGGGTGGGGGTATGGCTACACCTTC | CAWSVGYGWGYGYTF
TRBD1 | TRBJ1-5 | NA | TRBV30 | TGTGCCTGGAGTGTAGGAGGGGGCGCAGGACAGCCCCAGCATTTT | CAWSVGGGAGQPQHF
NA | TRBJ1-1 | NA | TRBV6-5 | TGTGCCAGCGGAGGGTACCTCCTGAACACTGAAGCTTTCTTT | CASGGYLLNTEAFF
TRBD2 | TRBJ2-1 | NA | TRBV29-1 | TGCAGCGTCGGGACTAGCGGGGGGACTAATGAGCAGTTCTTC | CSVGTSGGTNEQFF
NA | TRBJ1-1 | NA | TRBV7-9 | TGTGCCAGCAGCCTAGGGGGGGCACGAGAAGCTTTCTTT | CASSLGGAREAFF
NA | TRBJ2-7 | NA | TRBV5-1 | TGCGCCAGCAGCTTGTCGACCCCGCTCTACGAGCAGTACTTC | CASSLSTPLYEQYF
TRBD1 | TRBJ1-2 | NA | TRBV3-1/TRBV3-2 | TGTGCCAGCAGCCAAGTGCGGGTACAGGGGGCCGCCCGGGGATTTGGCTACACCTTC | CASSQVRVQGAARGFGYTF
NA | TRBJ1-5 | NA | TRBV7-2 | TGTGCCAGCAGCCCGGTGGGGGACGGGGGGCAGCCCCAGCATTTT | CASSPVGDGGQPQHF
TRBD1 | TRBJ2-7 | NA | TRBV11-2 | TGTGCCAGCAGCTTAGCCCACCCGGGACAGGGGTCCTCGTTC | CASSLAHPGQGSSF
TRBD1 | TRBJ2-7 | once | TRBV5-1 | TGCGCCAGCAGCAGGGGTGACAGGGGGGCGGGCGAGCAGTACTTC | CASSRGDRGAGEQYF
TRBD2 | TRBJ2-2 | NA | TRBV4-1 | TGCGCCAGCAGCCAACTAGCGGGGGCGGTCGCCGGGGAGCTGTTTTTT | CASSQLAGAVAGELFF
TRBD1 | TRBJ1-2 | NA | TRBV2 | TGTGCCAGCAGCTCCCGGGACAGGGGCTCTAACTATGGCTACACCTTC | CASSSRDRGSNYGYTF
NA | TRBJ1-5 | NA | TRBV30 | TGTGCCTGGAGTGTGGGCACTATCAATCAGCCCCAGCATTTT | CAWSVGTINQPQHF
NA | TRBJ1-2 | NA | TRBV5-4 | TGTGCCAGCAGCTTGGCCTTTACGGGGGTTGGCTACACCTTC | CASSLAFTGVGYTF
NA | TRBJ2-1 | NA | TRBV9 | TGTGCCAGCAGCGTACAGCAGAGAGCGGGTTACAATGAGCAGTTCTTC | CASSVQQRAGYNEQFF
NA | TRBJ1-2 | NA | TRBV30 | TGTGCCTGGAGTGTGGGGCAACGCTTCTATGGCTACACCTTC | CAWSVGQRFYGYTF
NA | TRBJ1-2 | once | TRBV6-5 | TGTGCCAGCAGTCAGACAGTCCCGATTGGAGGCTACACCTTC | CASSQTVPIGGYTF
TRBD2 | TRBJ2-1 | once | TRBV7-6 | TGTGCCAGCAGTTCCGTTGTGTACGGGGGGGCGGGTAATGAGCAGTTCTTC | CASSSVVYGGAGNEQFF
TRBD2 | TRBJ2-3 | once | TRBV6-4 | TGTGCCAGCAGTGACTCTAGCGGGGGGGCAGATACGCAGTATTTT | CASSDSSGGADTQYF
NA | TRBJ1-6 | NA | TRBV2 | TGTGCCAGCAGTGACGACACTTTTGCCCTCCACTTT | CASSDDTFALHF